This entry describes one TCR beta chain. The record originates from a study of blood T cell repertoires in COVID-19. Germline V gene sequence: CDR1 DFQATT, CDR2 SNEGSKA (reference sequence). This CDR3 spans 13 amino acids. V lost 3 bases to trimming and J lost 4 bases, with 12 bases between them. Assay used: immunoSEQ multiplex PCR; TCRdb lists only in-frame clones, some missing. This table holds around 39,000 clones, around nine tenths found once. This sequence joins TRBV20-1 and TRBJ1-2; D call uncertain. The TCR comes from a human donor in a cohort sampled during active COVID-19. Source material: peripheral blood. DNA for the CDR3: TGCAGTGCTAGTCCGGCGGGCCGCTATGGCTACACCTTC. This encodes CSASPAGRYGYTF.